The present TCR beta chain was sequenced within a study of cytomegalovirus exposure and HLA in healthy donors. Turning to the study itself: There were under 140 million unique TCR beta sequences, drawn from approximately 180 million T cells, in an earlier analysis.

CDR3 length equals 12 residues. Per the germline V gene, CDR1 is SGHRS and CDR2 is YFSETQ. With respect to this clone: What it recognizes is unknown.

Study outcomes and limitations: Previous analysis showed most TCR beta V segments were productive about 90% or about 30% of the time.

A multiplex PCR was run with 60 Vbeta primers and 13 Jbeta primers. TCRdb's copy holds only in-frame clones and misses some; the assay was immunoSEQ multiplex PCR. Among more than 200,000 clones listed, about 83% were seen once. Each of the donors was a healthy bone marrow donor. The sequence was obtained from a girl aged 10 to 17 in good health and CMV-seronegative. The V call is TRBV5-1, the J call TRBJ2-5; possibly TRBD1 for D (6 bases). The tail of the sequence fits TRBJ2-7 better, so the J call may be wrong. The sequenced material came from PBMCs. In nucleotides, the CDR3 is TGCGCCTCTCGACAGGAAGGGTACGAGCAGTACTTC. Translation gives CASRQEGYEQYF.